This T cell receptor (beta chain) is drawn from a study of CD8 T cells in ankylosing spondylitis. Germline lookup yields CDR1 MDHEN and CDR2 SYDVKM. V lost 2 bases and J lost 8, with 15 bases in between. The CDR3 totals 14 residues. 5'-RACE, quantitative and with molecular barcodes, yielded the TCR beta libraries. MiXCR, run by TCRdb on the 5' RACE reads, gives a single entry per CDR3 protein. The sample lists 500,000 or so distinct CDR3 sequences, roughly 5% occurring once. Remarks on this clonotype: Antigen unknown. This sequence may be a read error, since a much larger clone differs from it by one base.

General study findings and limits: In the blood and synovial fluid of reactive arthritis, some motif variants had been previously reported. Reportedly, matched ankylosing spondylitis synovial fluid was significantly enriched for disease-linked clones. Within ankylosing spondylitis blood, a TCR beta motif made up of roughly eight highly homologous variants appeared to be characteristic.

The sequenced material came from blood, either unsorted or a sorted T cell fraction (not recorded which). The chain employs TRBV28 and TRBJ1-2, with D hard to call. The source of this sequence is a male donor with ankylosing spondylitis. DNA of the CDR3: TGTGCCAGCAGTTTAGCCGGAGGTCCAGCGGGCTACACCTTC. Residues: CASSLAGGPAGYTF.